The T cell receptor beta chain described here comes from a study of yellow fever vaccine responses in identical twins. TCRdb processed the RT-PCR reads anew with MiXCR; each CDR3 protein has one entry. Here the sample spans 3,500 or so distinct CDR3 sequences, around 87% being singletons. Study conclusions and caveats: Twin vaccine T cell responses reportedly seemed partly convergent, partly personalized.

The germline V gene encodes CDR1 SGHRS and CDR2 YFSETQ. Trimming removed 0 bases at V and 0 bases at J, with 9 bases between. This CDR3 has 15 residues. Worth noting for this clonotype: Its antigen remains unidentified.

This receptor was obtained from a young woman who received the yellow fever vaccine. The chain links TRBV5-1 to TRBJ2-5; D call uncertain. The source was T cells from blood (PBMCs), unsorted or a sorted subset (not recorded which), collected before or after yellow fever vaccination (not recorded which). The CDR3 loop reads CASSLVLGNQETQYF. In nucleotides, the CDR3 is TGCGCCAGCAGCTTGGTGCTGGGAAACCAAGAGACCCAGTACTTC.